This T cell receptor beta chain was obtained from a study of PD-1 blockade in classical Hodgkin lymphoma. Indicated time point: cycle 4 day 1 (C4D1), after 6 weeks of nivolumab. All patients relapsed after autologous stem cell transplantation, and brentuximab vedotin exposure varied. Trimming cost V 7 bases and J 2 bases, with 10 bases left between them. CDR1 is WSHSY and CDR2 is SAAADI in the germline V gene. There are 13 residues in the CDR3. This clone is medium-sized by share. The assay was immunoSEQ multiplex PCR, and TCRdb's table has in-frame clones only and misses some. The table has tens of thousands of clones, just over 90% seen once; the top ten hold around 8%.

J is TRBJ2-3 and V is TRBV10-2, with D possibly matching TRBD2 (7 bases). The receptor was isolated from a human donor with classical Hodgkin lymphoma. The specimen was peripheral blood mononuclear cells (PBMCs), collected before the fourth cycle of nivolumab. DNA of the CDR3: TGCGCCAGCACGGGGGGCTACACAGATACGCAGTATTTT. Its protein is CASTGGYTDTQYF.